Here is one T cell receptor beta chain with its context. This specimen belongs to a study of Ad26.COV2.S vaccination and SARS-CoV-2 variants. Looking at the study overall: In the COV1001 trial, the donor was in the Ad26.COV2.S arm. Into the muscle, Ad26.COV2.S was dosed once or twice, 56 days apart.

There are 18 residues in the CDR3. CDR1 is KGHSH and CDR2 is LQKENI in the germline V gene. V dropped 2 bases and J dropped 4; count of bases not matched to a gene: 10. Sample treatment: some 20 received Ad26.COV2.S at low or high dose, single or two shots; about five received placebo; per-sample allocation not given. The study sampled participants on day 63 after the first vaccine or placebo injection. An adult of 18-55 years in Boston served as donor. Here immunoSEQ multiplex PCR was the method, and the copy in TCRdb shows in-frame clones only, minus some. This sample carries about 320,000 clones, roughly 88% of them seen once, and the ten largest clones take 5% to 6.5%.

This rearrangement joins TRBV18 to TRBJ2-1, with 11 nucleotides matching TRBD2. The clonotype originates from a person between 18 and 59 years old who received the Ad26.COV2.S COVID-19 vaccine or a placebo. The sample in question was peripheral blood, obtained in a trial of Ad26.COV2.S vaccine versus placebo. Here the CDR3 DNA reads TGTGCCAGCTCACCAACCACCGGACTAGCGGGTCTTTACAATGAGCAGTTCTTC. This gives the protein CASSPTTGLAGLYNEQFF.